The 20 T cell receptor beta chains given below trace back to one sample, sequenced in a study of shared clonotypes between healthy human individuals. Sequencing was performed with immunoSEQ multiplex PCR; in TCRdb, only in-frame clones are kept and a portion is missing. The sample yields roughly 2.5 million clones, about 92% seen once. The sequenced sample was naive CD4+ T cells sorted from blood. Noted subset: CD45RA+ positively selected. The receptors originated from a man younger than 30 in good health.

This clone has a single count. V usage is TRBV7-9 and J usage is TRBJ1-1, with 10 bases identical to TRBD1. CDR3 length: 14 amino acids. Germline assignment: CDR1 SEHNR and CDR2 FQNEAQ (reference sequence). The V gene end was trimmed by 5 bases and the J gene end by 3 bases; junction bases not matched to a gene: 3. The CDR3 reads CASSLGQGHTEAFF. The CDR3 bases are TGTGCCAGCAGCCTGGGACAGGGGCACACTGAAGCTTTCTTT.

The chain combines TRBV20-1 with TRBJ2-5, with D unresolved. The CDR3 contains 11 residues. Germline V gives CDR1 DFQATT, CDR2 SNEGSKA (reference sequence). V was pared by 6 bases and J by 0 bases, with 5 bases between. CDR3 in DNA: TGCAGTGCAAACTACCAAGAGACCCAGTACTTC. Residues: CSANYQETQYF.

V is TRBV7-9 and J is TRBJ2-6; D assignment may be TRBD1 or TRBD2 (5 bases each). Germline values: CDR1 SEHNR, CDR2 FQNEAQ (reference sequence). The length of the CDR3 is 17 residues. V lost 1 base and J lost 2, with 12 bases in between. The CDR3 coding sequence is TGTGCCAGCAGCTTAGGGCAGGGAGACGCTGGGGCCAACGTCCTGACTTTC. It is translated as CASSLGQGDAGANVLTF.

The chain combines TRBV21-1 with TRBJ1-3. TRBV21-1 is noted as a pseudogene. This CDR3 is built from 15 residues. CDR3 coding DNA: TGTGCCAGCAGCAAAATTTGGGAATATGGAAACACCATATATTTT. This encodes CASSKIWEYGNTIYF.

The rearrangement uses TRBV11-2 and TRBJ2-1, with 7 nucleotides matching TRBD2. J gave up 0 bases and V 2 bases, and 4 bases lay outside the gene matches. The CDR3 is 16 amino acids. Germline assignment: CDR1 SGHAT and CDR2 FQNNGV. CDR3 DNA: TGTGCCAGCAGCTTAAAGCGGGGCAGCTCCTACAATGAGCAGTTCTTC. Translating gives CASSLKRGSSYNEQFF.

This clone was counted a single time. The V gene is TRBV28, the J gene TRBJ1-4; tentatively, D is TRBD1 (5 bases). The CDR3 has 15 amino acids. Germline V gene data show CDR1 as MDHEN and CDR2 as SYDVKM. V lost 7 bases and J 0 bases, leaving 12 bases between the germline ends. CDR3 in amino acids: CASTTGPATNEKLFF. CDR3 nucleotides: TGTGCCAGCACCACAGGACCGGCAACTAATGAAAAACTGTTTTTT.

On this clone itself: Distinct nucleotide sequences in the sample also encode this CDR3. Here the CDR3 reads CASRKTGGSYEQYF. The CDR3 DNA is TGTGCCAGCAGAAAGACAGGGGGCTCCTACGAGCAGTACTTC. J is TRBJ2-7 and V is TRBV2, with TRBD1 identical over 9 bases. The CDR3 is 14 amino acids. CDR1 is SNHLY and CDR2 is FYNNEI in the germline V gene. Trimming took 6 bases from V and 0 from J; bases not matched to a gene: 3.

This sequence joins TRBV7-2 and TRBJ2-7; D is unclear. CDR1 and CDR2 (germline): SGHTA, FQGNSA. This CDR3 has 13 residues. V lost 5 bases to trimming and J lost 3 bases, with 11 bases between them. In nucleotides, the CDR3 is TGTGCCAGCAGCCCTGGTCCTCTCTACGAGCAGTACTTC. Translating it yields CASSPGPLYEQYF.

The chain couples TRBV27 to TRBJ1-4, with D possibly TRBD1 on 5 matching bases. Germline V gene sequence: CDR1 MNHEY, CDR2 SMNVEV (reference sequence). Trimming stripped 6 bases from V and 0 bases from J, with 14 bases between. This CDR3 is 16 amino acids long. CDR3 sequence: CASRARGTTTNEKLFF. DNA of the CDR3: TGTGCCAGCAGAGCCCGCGGGACGACAACTAATGAAAAACTGTTTTTT.

This chain joins TRBV19 and TRBJ2-1; 11 positions match TRBD2. Per germline, CDR1 LNHDA and CDR2 SQIVND (reference sequence). The junction had 11 bases not matched to a gene; V was cut back by 7 bases and J by 6 bases. This CDR3 contains 16 residues. The CDR3 DNA follows: TGTGCCAGTACCGGGGGTACCGGGACTAGCGGCAATGAGCAGTTCTTC. This translates into CASTGGTGTSGNEQFF.

The chain joins TRBV5-5 to TRBJ1-4, with D uncertain. CDR1 and CDR2 from the germline V gene are SGHKS and YYEKEE (reference sequence). Trimming cost V 0 bases and J 4 bases, with 7 bases left between them. The CDR3 is made up of 14 amino acids. The CDR3, as DNA: TGTGCCAGCAGCTTGGCCGGATTTAATGAAAAACTGTTTTTT. It encodes CASSLAGFNEKLFF.

V gene TRBV28 combines with J gene TRBJ1-5; D not certain. Trimming removed 4 bases from V and 1 base from J, with 14 bases in between. This CDR3 spans 16 amino acids. Germline loops: CDR1 MDHEN, CDR2 SYDVKM. DNA of the CDR3: TGTGCCAGCAGTTCGTTTTCGGGCCGAAGCAATCAGCCCCAGCATTTT. It codes for CASSSFSGRSNQPQHF. Drawing the rest from reference TRBV28 and TRBJ1-5, the complete variable domain is DVKVTQSSRYLVKRTGEKVFLECVQDMDHENMFWYRQDPGLGLRLIYFSYDVKMKEKGDIPEGYSVSREKKERFSLILESASTNQTSMYLCASSSFSGRSNQPQHFGDGTRLSIL.

The chain uses TRBV5-1 and TRBJ2-7, with D tentatively TRBD1 (6 bases). The CDR3 has 13 residues. The germline gives CDR1 SGHRS, CDR2 YFSETQ. The V gene lost 3 bases and the J gene lost 0 bases, with 7 bases spanning the gap. The CDR3 coding sequence is TGCGCCAGCAGCTCCAGGGGCTCCTACGAGCAGTACTTC. As protein: CASSSRGSYEQYF.

This clone is a singleton in its sample. Other DNA sequences of this sample code for an identical CDR3. The V and J genes are TRBV6-5 and TRBJ2-7; TRBD2 is a possible D gene (5 bases). CDR3 size: 15 residues. CDR1 MNHEY and CDR2 SVGAGI come from the germline V gene. V was trimmed by 0 bases and J by 0 bases, leaving 9 bases between them. This CDR3 reads CASSYSPSGSYEQYF. Written as DNA, the CDR3 is TGTGCCAGCAGTTACTCGCCAAGCGGCTCCTACGAGCAGTACTTC.

J is TRBJ1-2 and V is TRBV5-1; 7 nucleotides agree with TRBD1. The germline V gene has CDR1 SGHRS and CDR2 YFSETQ. J gave up 4 bases and V 3 bases, and 12 bases lay outside the gene matches. The CDR3 loop spans 16 amino acids. Written as DNA, the CDR3 is TGCGCCAGCAGCTCCTCGGGGGGACAGAGAACCTATGGCTACACCTTC. It specifies CASSSSGGQRTYGYTF.

V is TRBV5-6 and J is TRBJ1-3; 7 positions agree with TRBD1. V was clipped by 0 bases and J by 4 bases; unmatched bases: 7. The CDR3 extends over 16 amino acids. Germline lookup yields CDR1 SGHDT and CDR2 YYEEEE. CDR3 sequence reads: CASSLAGGPSGNTIYF. The CDR3 nucleotides read TGTGCCAGCAGCTTGGCAGGGGGGCCTTCGGGAAACACCATATATTTT.

The V gene is TRBV5-5, the J gene TRBJ1-6; tentatively, D is TRBD1 (6 bases). Germline loops: CDR1 SGHKS, CDR2 YYEKEE (reference sequence). This CDR3 region has 16 residues. The V gene lost 3 bases and the J gene lost 7 bases, with 17 bases spanning the gap. The CDR3 DNA is TGTGCCAGCAGCTCCCCAGGGGACCTTCTCAATTCACCCCTCCACTTT. Encoded protein: CASSSPGDLLNSPLHF.

A word on this clone: The same CDR3 is also encoded by other DNA sequences in this sample. The V and J genes are TRBV5-1 and TRBJ2-5; D remains ambiguous. Deletions cut 0 bases from V and 2 bases from J, with 11 bases between. The CDR3 length is 15 residues. The germline V gene has CDR1 SGHRS and CDR2 YFSETQ. CDR3 loop: CASSLVGVGQETQYF. In DNA, the CDR3 is TGCGCCAGCAGCTTGGTTGGGGTAGGGCAAGAGACCCAGTACTTC.

V gene TRBV19 combines with J gene TRBJ2-6; D possibly corresponds to TRBD1 (5 bases). The CDR3 loop spans 13 amino acids. Germline assignment: CDR1 LNHDA and CDR2 SQIVND (reference sequence). Trimming removed 8 bases at V and 4 bases at J, with 9 bases between. CDR3 coding DNA: TGTGCCAGTCAGGGCTCCGGGGCCAACGTCCTGACTTTC. This codes for CASQGSGANVLTF.

In this sample, this clone turned up once. V usage is TRBV2 and J usage is TRBJ2-2; D ambiguous. V was trimmed by 6 bases and J by 4 bases, leaving 9 bases between them. Germline V CDR1 and CDR2: SNHLY, FYNNEI. CDR3 size: 13 residues. The CDR3 nucleotides are TGTGCCAGCAGATGGGGATTCACCGGGGAGCTGTTTTTT. Amino acids: CASRWGFTGELFF.